The entry that follows covers one T cell receptor beta chain sequence. V lost 5 bases, J lost 10 bases, and 15 bases lay in between. The CDR3 consists of 13 residues. Germline values: CDR1 KGHDR, CDR2 SFDVKD. The data were obtained in a study of early T cells in non-severe SARS-CoV-2 infection. Study details: Bulk RNA isolated from unsorted whole blood underwent sequencing; chains were not paired.

Molecules of cDNA were individually given unique molecular identifiers that were attached to them. TCRdb independently ran MiXCR on the 5' RACE reads; one entry per CDR3 protein. Of more than 60,000 distinct CDR3 sequences listed, under 15% are singletons. The sequencing input was whole blood. This rearrangement joins TRBV24-1 to TRBJ2-3; a weak D match, TRBD2 (6 bases). The source is an adult who was a healthcare worker with PCR-confirmed SARS-CoV-2 infection or an uninfected control (not recorded which). DNA of the CDR3: TGTGCCACCAGTGGAGGTAGCGGAGCTTCGCAGTATTTT. It encodes CATSGGSGASQYF.